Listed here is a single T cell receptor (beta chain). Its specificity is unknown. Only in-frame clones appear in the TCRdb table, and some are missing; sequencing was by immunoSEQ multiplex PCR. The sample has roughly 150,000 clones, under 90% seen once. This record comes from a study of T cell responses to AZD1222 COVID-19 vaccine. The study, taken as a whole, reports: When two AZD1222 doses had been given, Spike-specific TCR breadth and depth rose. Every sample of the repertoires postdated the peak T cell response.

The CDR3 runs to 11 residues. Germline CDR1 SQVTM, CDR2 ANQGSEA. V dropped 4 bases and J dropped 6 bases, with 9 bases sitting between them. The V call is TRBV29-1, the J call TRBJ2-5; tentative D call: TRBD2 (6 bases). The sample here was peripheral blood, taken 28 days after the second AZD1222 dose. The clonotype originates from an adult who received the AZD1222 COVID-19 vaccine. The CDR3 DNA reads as TGCAGCGTTGTGGAGGGAAAGACCCAGTACTTC. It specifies CSVVEGKTQYF.